This T cell receptor (beta chain) is from a study of blood T cell repertoires in COVID-19. Study information: From the United States, Italy and Spain came samples of acute and convalescent COVID-19.

Per the original methods: By means of reference gene primer amplification, nucleated cell counts were estimated. Using immunoSEQ multiplex PCR, the repertoire was profiled, and TCRdb retains in-frame clones only, with some absent. Clonal size and the V and J genes are those of that table, whereas D and trimming came from the DNA. The sample records around 700,000 clones, 85% to 90% being singletons. This CDR3 has 13 residues. Trimming took 2 bases from V and 4 from J, leaving 9 bases between them. Germline loops: CDR1 SGHRS, CDR2 YFSETQ. The receptor was derived from a young woman with acute or convalescent COVID-19. The V call is TRBV5-1, the J call TRBJ1-2, with TRBD1 as a possible D gene (5 bases). The source material was peripheral blood. DNA of the CDR3: TGCGCCAGCAGCTTTGGGCAGGGCTATGGCTACACCTTC. It codes for CASSFGQGYGYTF.